This TCR beta chain was documented in a study of T-cell reconstitution after alpha-beta-depleted transplantation in children (dated by TCRdb to 2016 to 2018). Study-level background: The study quantitatively tracked T-cell immune reconstitution after TCRalphabeta/CD19-depleted allogeneic hematopoietic cell transplantation in children using TCR repertoire profiling. Summary of the overall study and its limitations: The high TCRbeta diversity at day 60 in some patients was ascribed to recipient T cells and intrathymic progenitors that had survived conditioning. The apparently early recovery of alphabetaT-cell counts about two months after transplant reportedly depended on only several hundred rapidly expanded clones that came from non-depleted graft cells. Over subsequent months, a decline in hyperexpanded clone frequencies was noted, and after one year, T-cell counts and TCRbeta diversity were mostly ascribed to newly produced T cells.

This clonotype appeared a few times. The antigen it binds to is not known. The record has no base qualities; no much larger clone is one base away. Counted from cysteine to phenylalanine, this CDR3 has 14 amino acids. The entry retains the CDR3 DNA only, 42 bases that are in frame from base 1. V is trimmed back by 5 bases and J by 2 bases, and the junction contains 4 bases that no gene match accounts for. The germline V gene (reference sequence) supplies CDR1 DFQATT and CDR2 SNEGSKA. In light of the paper, this sample's treatment or condition label describes: allogeneic hematopoietic cell transplantation with graft depleted of TCRalphabeta T cells and CD19 B cells. The children who served as transplant recipients had been given grafts of TCRalphabeta/CD19-depleted allogeneic hematopoietic cells. Libraries were prepared through PCR. The sample was run on an Illumina HiSeq 2500. TCR library preparation used molecular barcoding, with unique molecular identifiers applied to normalize quantification of the TCRbeta repertoire. TCRdb handled the public reads itself, with Q25 trimming in fastp and clone calling in MiXCR, and kept productive beta chains. Each CDR3 protein gets just one entry, which takes the most common genes and DNA from the rows behind it. The sample table contains approximately 980,000 distinct CDR3 sequences; only one count was recorded for about 31% of them. Approximately 30% of the sample is in the top ten clones.

Recombination linked TRBV20-1 to TRBJ2-1, with TRBD2 matching 9 junction bases. The clonotype originates from a boy younger than two who had a stem cell transplant for SCID, so the T cells may come from the graft donor. The sequences come from PBMCs, mostly from graft donor cells, collected 360 days after TCRalphabeta/CD19-depleted stem cell transplant. The CDR3 has the sequence CSAFSGGPYNEQFF. The nucleotides are TGCAGTGCTTTTAGCGGGGGTCCCTACAATGAGCAGTTCTTC.